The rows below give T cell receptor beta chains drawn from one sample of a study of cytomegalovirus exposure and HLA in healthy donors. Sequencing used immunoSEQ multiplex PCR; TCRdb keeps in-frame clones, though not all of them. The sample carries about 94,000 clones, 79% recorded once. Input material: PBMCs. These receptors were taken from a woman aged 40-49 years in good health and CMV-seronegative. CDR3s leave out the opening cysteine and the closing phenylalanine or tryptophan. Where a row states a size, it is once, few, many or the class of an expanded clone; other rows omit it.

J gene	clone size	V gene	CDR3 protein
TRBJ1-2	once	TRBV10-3	AISETTGENYGYT
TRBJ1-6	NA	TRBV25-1	ASSETTGDSSPLH
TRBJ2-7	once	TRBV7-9	ASSLGVTGEGAYEQY
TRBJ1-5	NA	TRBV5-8	ASSFSRRGNQPQH
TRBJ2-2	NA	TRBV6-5	ASSYGTVNTGELF
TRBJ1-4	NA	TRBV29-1	SVLFMQGILF
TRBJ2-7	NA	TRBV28	ATLSPAVSYEQY
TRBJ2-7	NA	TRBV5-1	ASSSTYEQY
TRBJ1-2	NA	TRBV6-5	ASSYSALVRRPLT
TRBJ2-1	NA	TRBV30	AFHVAGRYNEQF
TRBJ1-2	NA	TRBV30	AWSAVGVPRSYGYT
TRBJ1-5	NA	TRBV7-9	ASSARGEAPGQPQH
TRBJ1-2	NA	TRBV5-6	ASRQTVDGGYP
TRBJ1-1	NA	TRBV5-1	ASSPGTGILWSTEAF
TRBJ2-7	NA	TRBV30	AWNRGRYEQY
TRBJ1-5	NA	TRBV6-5	ASRVSGVSNQPQN
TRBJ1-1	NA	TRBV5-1	ASSFKLGQGGSEAF
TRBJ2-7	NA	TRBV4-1	ASSQVAGKFPEQY
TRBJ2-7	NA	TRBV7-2	ASSPGLASQY
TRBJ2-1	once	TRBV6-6	ASSYGRGYYNEQF
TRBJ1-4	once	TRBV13	ASSLGVPGQGRFEKLF
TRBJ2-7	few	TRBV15	ATSPEGGADEQY
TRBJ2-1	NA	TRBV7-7	ASSLSPGAYNEQF
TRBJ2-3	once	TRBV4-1	ASRAPGQGTDTQY
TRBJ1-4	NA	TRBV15	ATSRVQGQGEKLF
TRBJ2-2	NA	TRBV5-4	ASSSSGTLNTGELF
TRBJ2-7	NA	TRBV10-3	AISVSLPTYEQY
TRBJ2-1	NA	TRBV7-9	ASSLDGASSGNEQF
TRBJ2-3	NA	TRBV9	ASSGLAGGTDTQY
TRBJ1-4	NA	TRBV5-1	ASSLEEGTRMF
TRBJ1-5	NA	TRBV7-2	ASADRASDQPQH
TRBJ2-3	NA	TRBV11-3	ASSPGLAGGLSTDTQY